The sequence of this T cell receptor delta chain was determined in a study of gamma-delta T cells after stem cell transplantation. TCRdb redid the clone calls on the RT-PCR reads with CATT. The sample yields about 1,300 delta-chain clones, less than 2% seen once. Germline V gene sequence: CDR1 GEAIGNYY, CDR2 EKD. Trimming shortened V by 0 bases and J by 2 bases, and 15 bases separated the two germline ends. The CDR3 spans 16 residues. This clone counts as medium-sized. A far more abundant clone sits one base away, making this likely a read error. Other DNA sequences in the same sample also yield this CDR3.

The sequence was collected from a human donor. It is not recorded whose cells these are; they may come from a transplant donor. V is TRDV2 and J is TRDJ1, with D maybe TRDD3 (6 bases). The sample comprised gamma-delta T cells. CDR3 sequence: CACDTVGGRPTDKLIF. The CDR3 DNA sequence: TGTGCCTGTGACACCGTTGGGGGGCGTCCTACCGATAAACTCATCTTT.